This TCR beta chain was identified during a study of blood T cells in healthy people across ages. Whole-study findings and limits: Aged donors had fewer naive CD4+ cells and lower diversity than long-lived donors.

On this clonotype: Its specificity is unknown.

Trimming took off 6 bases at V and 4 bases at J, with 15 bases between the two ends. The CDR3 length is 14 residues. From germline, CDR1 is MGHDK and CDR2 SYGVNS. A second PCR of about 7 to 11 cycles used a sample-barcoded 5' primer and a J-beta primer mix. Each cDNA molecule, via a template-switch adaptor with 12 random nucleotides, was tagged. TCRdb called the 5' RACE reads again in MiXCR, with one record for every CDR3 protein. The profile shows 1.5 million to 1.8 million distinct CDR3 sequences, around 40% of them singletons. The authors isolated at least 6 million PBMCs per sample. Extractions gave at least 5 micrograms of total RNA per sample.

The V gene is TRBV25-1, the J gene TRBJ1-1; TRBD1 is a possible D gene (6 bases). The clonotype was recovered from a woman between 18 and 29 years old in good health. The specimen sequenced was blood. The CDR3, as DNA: TGTGCCAGCAGGGACACAGGGTCGGCCACTGAAGCTTTCTTT. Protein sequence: CASRDTGSATEAFF.